Listed here are 11 T cell receptor beta chains from one sample, sequenced in a study of shared clonotypes between healthy human individuals. Assay used: immunoSEQ multiplex PCR; TCRdb lists only in-frame clones, some missing. The sample has 2 million to 2.5 million clones; 85% to 95% are singletons. The sequenced sample consisted of naive CD4+ T cells from PBMCs. The subset was: CD45RA+ positively selected. The receptors originated from a man between 18 and 29 years old in good health. Some clones in this sample may be carry-over from other donors' samples.

Concerning this clone: This sample includes further DNA sequences coding for the same CDR3. The chain recombines TRBV7-2 with TRBJ2-3; TRBD2 is a possible D gene (7 bases). CDR1 and CDR2 (germline): SGHTA, FQGNSA. The CDR3 runs to 15 residues. The V end lost 1 base, the J end lost 3 bases, and 11 bases lay between the germline ends. CDR3 sequence (DNA): TGTGCCAGCAGCTTAGAGGGGGGGAGGACAGATACGCAGTATTTT. It yields the protein CASSLEGGRTDTQYF. Using reference TRBV7-2 and TRBJ2-3 for the parts outside the CDR3, the full variable domain is GAGVSQSPSNKVTEKGKDVELRCDPISGHTALYWYRQSLGQGLEFLIYFQGNSAPDKSGLPSDRFSAERTGGSVSTLTIQRTQQEDSAVYLCASSLEGGRTDTQYFGPGTRLTVL.

Written as DNA, the CDR3 is TGTGCCAGCAGCCCTCGGTCCGGGGAGGATACGCAGTATTTT. Translating it yields CASSPRSGEDTQYF. J is TRBJ2-3 and V is TRBV7-3, with TRBD2 as a possible D gene (5 bases). Germline V CDR1 and CDR2: SGHTA, FQGTGA. The germline V and J ends were trimmed by 5 bases and 6 bases, with 15 bases remaining between them. This CDR3 has 14 residues. The complete variable domain, with remaining parts taken from reference TRBV7-3 and TRBJ2-3, reads GAGVSQTPSNKVTEKGKYVELRCDPISGHTALYWYRQSLGQGPEFLIYFQGTGAADDSGLPNDRFFAVRPEGSVSTLKIQRTERGDSAVYLCASSPRSGEDTQYFGPGTRLTVL.

The V gene is TRBV5-1, the J gene TRBJ1-4; the match to TRBD1 covers 7 bases. After removal of 4 bases from V and 4 bases from J, the junction contained 10 bases not matched to a gene. Germline V CDR1 and CDR2: SGHRS, YFSETQ. This CDR3 is built from 16 residues. The CDR3 protein is CASSPTGAFGNEKLFF. The CDR3 DNA reads as TGCGCCAGCAGCCCCACAGGGGCTTTCGGTAATGAAAAACTGTTTTTT.

J is TRBJ1-6 and V is TRBV4-2; D ambiguous. This CDR3 is 15 amino acids long. The germline V gene has CDR1 LGHNA and CDR2 YNFKEQ. V was shortened by 0 bases and J by 5 bases, with 8 bases between the two germline ends. As DNA, the CDR3 is TGTGCCAGCAGCCAAGATTGGCTAAATAATTCACCCCTCCACTTT. It is translated as CASSQDWLNNSPLHF.

This clone was observed once. The V gene is TRBV19, the J gene TRBJ1-2; D is undetermined. The CDR3 length is 13 residues. V was cut by 6 bases and J by 5 bases, with 13 bases left in between. Germline V lookup: CDR1 LNHDA, CDR2 SQIVND (reference sequence). The CDR3 DNA follows: TGTGCCAGTAGGCCACCGGTCTCTTATGGCTACACCTTC. Translating it yields CASRPPVSYGYTF.

In the case of this clone: The same CDR3 also results from other DNA sequences found in this sample. V usage is TRBV9 and J usage is TRBJ1-3; D is uncertain. This CDR3 spans 14 amino acids. The germline V gene encodes CDR1 SGDLS and CDR2 YYNGEE. The V end lost 3 bases, the J end lost 0 bases, and 7 bases lay between the germline ends. CDR3 sequence (DNA): TGTGCCAGCAGCGCAGATAGCTCTGGAAACACCATATATTTT. As protein: CASSADSSGNTIYF.

The chain uses TRBV2 and TRBJ1-3; perhaps TRBD1 as D (5 bases). The CDR3 contains 15 residues. Germline assignment: CDR1 SNHLY and CDR2 FYNNEI. The V and J ends lost 3 bases and 1 base respectively, with 10 bases between them. The CDR3 DNA is TGTGCCAGCAGTGACCGGGGGGGTTCTGGAAACACCATATATTTT. It codes for CASSDRGGSGNTIYF.

A single count supports this clone. V gene TRBV4-1 combines with J gene TRBJ2-7; 8 positions agree with TRBD1. Per the germline V gene, CDR1 is MGHRA and CDR2 is YSYEKL. The CDR3 is 18 amino acids. With V trimmed by 2 bases and J by 0 bases, 12 bases remained unmatched. The CDR3: CASSQQTRTGTTSYEQYF. In DNA, the CDR3 is TGCGCCAGCAGCCAACAGACCAGGACAGGGACGACCTCCTACGAGCAGTACTTC.

The chain combines TRBV18 with TRBJ1-4; D gene uncertain. Germline CDR1 reads KGHSH; CDR2 reads LQKENI. Deletions cut 2 bases from V and 0 bases from J, with 7 bases between. This CDR3 has 15 residues. The DNA of the CDR3 is TGTGCCAGCTCACCATCCCGCGCAACTAATGAAAAACTGTTTTTT. Its translation: CASSPSRATNEKLFF.

The table lists this clone with a count of one. The V and J genes are TRBV5-6 and TRBJ2-7; 8 nucleotides agree with TRBD1. J gave up 3 bases and V 1 base, and 3 bases lay outside the gene matches. This CDR3 spans 14 amino acids. From germline, CDR1 is SGHDT and CDR2 YYEEEE. The CDR3 region is CASSLQGAFYEQYF. The CDR3 DNA reads as TGTGCCAGCAGCTTGCAGGGGGCCTTCTACGAGCAGTACTTC. Looking up the rest from reference TRBV5-6 and TRBJ2-7 gives the full variable domain: DAGVTQSPTHLIKTRGQQVTLRCSPKSGHDTVSWYQQALGQGPQFIFQYYEEEERQRGNFPDRFSGHQFPNYSSELNVNALLLGDSALYLCASSLQGAFYEQYFGPGTRLTVT.

The rearrangement links TRBV29-1 to TRBJ2-4; possibly TRBD1 for D (6 bases). The germline V gene has CDR1 SQVTM and CDR2 ANQGSEA. Trimming took 5 bases from V and 1 from J, leaving 18 bases between them. This CDR3 has 16 amino acids. The CDR3 nucleotides are TGCAGCGTTCAGGGGCGGGTGGGCCAGGCCAAAAACATTCAGTACTTC. Translation gives CSVQGRVGQAKNIQYF. Full variable domain (remainder filled in from reference TRBV29-1 and TRBJ2-4): SAVISQKPSRDICQRGTSLTIQCQVDSQVTMMFWYRQQPGQSLTLIATANQGSEATYESGFVIDKFPISRPNLTFSTLTVSNMSPEDSSIYLCSVQGRVGQAKNIQYFGAGTRLSVL.